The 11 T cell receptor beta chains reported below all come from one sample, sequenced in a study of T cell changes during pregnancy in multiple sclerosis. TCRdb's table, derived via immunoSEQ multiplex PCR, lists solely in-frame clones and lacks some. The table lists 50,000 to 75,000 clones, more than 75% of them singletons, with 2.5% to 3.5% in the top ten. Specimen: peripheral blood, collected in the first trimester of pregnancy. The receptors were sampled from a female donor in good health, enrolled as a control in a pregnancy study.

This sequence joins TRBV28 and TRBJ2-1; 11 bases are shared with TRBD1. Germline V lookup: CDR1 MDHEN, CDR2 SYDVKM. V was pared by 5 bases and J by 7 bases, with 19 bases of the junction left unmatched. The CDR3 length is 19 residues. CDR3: CASSPDRGHGGRAANEQFF. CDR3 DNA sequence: TGTGCCAGCAGTCCGGACAGGGGGCATGGCGGGAGGGCAGCAAATGAGCAGTTCTTC. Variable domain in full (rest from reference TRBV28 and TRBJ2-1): DVKVTQSSRYLVKRTGEKVFLECVQDMDHENMFWYRQDPGLGLRLIYFSYDVKMKEKGDIPEGYSVSREKKERFSLILESASTNQTSMYLCASSPDRGHGGRAANEQFFGPGTRLTVL.

The CDR3 spells CASNLDRTYEQYF. CDR3 DNA sequence: TGTGCCAGCAATTTGGACAGGACCTACGAGCAGTACTTC. The V and J genes are TRBV6-1 and TRBJ2-7, with TRBD1 matching 7 bases. V lost 7 bases to trimming and J lost 2 bases; unmatched junction nucleotides: 5. The germline V gene has CDR1 MNHNS and CDR2 SASEGT. The CDR3 sequence is 13 residues long.

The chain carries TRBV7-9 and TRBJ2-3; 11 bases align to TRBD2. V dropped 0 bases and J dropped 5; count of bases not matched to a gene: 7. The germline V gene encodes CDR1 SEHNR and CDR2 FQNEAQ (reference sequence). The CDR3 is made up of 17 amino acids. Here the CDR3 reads CASSLALAGGPKDTQYF. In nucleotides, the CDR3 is TGTGCCAGCAGCTTAGCTTTAGCGGGAGGGCCTAAAGATACGCAGTATTTT.

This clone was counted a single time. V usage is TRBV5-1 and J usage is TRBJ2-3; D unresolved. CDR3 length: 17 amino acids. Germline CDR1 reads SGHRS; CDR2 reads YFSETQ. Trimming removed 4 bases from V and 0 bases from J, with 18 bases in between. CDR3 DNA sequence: TGCGCCAGCAGCCCCTCCTTCCCCACTCCTAGCACAGATACGCAGTATTTT. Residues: CASSPSFPTPSTDTQYF.

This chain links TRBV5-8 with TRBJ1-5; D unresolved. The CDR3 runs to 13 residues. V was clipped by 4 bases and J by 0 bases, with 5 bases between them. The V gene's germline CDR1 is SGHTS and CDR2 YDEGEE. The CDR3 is CASSLSSNQPQHF. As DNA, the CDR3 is TGTGCCAGCAGCCTCAGTAGCAATCAGCCCCAGCATTTT.

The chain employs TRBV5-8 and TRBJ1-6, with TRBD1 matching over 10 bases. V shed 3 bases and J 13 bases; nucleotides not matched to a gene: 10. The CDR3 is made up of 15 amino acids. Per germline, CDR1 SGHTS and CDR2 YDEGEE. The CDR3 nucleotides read TGTGCCAGCAGCTCCGCCGGGACAGGGGTTAGTCCCCTCCACTTT. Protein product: CASSSAGTGVSPLHF. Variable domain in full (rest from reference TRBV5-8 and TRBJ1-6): EAGVTQSPTHLIKTRGQQATLRCSPISGHTSVYWYQQALGLGLQFLLWYDEGEERNRGNFPPRFSGRQFPNYSSELNVNALELEDSALYLCASSSAGTGVSPLHFGNGTRLTVT.

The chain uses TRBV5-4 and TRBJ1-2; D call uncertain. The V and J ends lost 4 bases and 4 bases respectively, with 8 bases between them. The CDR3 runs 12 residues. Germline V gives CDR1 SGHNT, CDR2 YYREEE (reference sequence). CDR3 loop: CASSGTSYGYTF. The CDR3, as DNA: TGTGCCAGCAGCGGCACGTCCTATGGCTACACCTTC.

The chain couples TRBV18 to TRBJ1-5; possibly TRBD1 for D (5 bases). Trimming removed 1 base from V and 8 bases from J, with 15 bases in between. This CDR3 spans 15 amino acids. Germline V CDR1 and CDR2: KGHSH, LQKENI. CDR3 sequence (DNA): TGTGCCAGCTCACCACAACCGTCAGGGTGGGAGCCCCAGCATTTT. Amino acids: CASSPQPSGWEPQHF.

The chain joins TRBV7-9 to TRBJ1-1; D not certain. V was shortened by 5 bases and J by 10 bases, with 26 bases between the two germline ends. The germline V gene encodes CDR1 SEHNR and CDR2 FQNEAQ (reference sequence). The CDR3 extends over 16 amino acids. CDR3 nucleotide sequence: TGTGCCAGCAGCCCTGGATATTCAGACCAAACGGAGACAGCTTTCTTT. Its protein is CASSPGYSDQTETAFF.

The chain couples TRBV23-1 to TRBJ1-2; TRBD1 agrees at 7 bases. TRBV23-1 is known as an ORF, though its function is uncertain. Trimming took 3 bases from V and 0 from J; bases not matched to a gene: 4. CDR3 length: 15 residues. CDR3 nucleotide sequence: TGCGCCAGCAGTCATTCGGGACAGACTAACTATGGCTACACCTTC. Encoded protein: CASSHSGQTNYGYTF.

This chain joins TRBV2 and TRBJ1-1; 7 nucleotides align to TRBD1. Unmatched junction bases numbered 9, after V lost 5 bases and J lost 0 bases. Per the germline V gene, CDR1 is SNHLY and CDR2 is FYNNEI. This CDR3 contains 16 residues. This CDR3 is CASSISGTDMNTEAFF. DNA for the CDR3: TGTGCCAGCAGTATTTCCGGGACAGACATGAACACTGAAGCTTTCTTT.